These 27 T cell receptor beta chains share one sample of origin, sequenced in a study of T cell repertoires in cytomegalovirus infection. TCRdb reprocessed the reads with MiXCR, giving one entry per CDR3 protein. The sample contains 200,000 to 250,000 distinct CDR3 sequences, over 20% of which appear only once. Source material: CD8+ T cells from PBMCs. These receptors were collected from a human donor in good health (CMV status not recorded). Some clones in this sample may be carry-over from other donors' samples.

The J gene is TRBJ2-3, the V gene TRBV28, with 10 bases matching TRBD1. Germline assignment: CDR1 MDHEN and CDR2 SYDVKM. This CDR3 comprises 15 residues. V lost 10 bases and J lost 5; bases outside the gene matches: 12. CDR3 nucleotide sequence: TGTGCCAACAGCCCCCCGGACAGGGGGTTAGATACGCAGTATTTT. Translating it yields CANSPPDRGLDTQYF.

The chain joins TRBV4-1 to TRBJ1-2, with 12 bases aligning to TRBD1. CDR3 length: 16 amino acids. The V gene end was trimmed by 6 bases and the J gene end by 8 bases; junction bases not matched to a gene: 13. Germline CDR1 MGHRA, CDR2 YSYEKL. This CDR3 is CASSAGTGGWLEGYTF. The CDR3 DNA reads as TGCGCCAGCAGTGCCGGGACAGGGGGCTGGTTGGAAGGCTACACCTTC.

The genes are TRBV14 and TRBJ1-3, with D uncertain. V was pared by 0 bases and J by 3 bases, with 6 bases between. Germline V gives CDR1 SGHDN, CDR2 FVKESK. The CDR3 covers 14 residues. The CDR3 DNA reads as TGTGCCAGCAGCCAAGATCGGGGTGGAAACACCATATATTTT. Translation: CASSQDRGGNTIYF. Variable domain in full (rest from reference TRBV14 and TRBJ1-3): EAGVTQFPSHSVIEKGQTVTLRCDPISGHDNLYWYRRVMGKEIKFLLHFVKESKQDESGMPNNRFLAERTGGTYSTLKVQPAELEDSGVYFCASSQDRGGNTIYFGEGSWLTVV.

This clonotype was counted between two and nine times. The CDR3 sequence is CASSLGASGANVLTF. DNA for the CDR3: TGTGCCAGCAGTTTAGGCGCGTCTGGGGCCAACGTCCTGACTTTC. V is TRBV28 and J is TRBJ2-6; D ambiguous. V shed 2 bases and J shed 1 base, with 6 bases lying between them. This CDR3 region has 15 residues. Germline-derived CDR1 and CDR2 are MDHEN and SYDVKM. The full variable domain, completed using reference TRBV28 and TRBJ2-6, is DVKVTQSSRYLVKRTGEKVFLECVQDMDHENMFWYRQDPGLGLRLIYFSYDVKMKEKGDIPEGYSVSREKKERFSLILESASTNQTSMYLCASSLGASGANVLTFGAGSRLTVL.

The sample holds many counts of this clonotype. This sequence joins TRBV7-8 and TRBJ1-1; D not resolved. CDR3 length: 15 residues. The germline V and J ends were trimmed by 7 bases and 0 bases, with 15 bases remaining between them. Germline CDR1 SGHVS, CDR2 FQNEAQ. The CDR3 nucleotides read TGTGCCAGCACCGGGAAGGCAGGTGTGAACACTGAAGCTTTCTTT. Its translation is CASTGKAGVNTEAFF.

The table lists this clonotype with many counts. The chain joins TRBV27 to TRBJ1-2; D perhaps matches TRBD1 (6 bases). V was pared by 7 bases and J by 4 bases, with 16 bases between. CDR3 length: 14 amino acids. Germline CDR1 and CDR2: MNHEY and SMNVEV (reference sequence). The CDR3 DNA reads TGTGCCAGCAAGGAGACAGGTACCTTCTATGGCTACACCTTC. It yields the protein CASKETGTFYGYTF.

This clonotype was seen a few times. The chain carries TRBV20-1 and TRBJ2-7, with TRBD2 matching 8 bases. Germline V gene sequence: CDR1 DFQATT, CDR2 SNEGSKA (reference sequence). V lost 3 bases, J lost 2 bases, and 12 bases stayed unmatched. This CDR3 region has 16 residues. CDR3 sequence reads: CSARYAPGLATYEQYF. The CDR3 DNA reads TGCAGTGCTAGGTATGCCCCCGGACTAGCCACCTACGAGCAGTACTTC.

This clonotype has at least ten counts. The CDR3 spells CASSTNAGDIQYF. DNA of the CDR3: TGTGCCAGCAGCACGAATGCGGGGGACATTCAGTACTTC. The V and J genes are TRBV7-9 and TRBJ2-4, with 7 bases identical to TRBD2. V dropped 5 bases and J dropped 8; count of bases not matched to a gene: 6. This CDR3 region has 13 residues. From germline, CDR1 is SEHNR and CDR2 FQNEAQ (reference sequence). The variable domain in full, with the rest retrieved from reference TRBV7-9 and TRBJ2-4, is DTGVSQNPRHKITKRGQNVTFRCDPISEHNRLYWYRQTLGQGPEFLTYFQNEAQLEKSRLLSDRFSAERPKGSFSTLEIQRTEQGDSAMYLCASSTNAGDIQYFGAGTRLSVL.

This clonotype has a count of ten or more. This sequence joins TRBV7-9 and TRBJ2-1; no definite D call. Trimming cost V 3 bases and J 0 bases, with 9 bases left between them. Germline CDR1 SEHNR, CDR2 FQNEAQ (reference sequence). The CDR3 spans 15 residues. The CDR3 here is CASSLDQSSYNEQFF. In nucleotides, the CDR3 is TGTGCCAGCAGCTTGGACCAGAGCTCCTACAATGAGCAGTTCTTC.

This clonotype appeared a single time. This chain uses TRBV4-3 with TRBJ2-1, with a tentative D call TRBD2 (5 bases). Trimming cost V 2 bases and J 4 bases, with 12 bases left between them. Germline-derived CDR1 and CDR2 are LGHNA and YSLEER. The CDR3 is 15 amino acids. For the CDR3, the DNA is TGCGCCAGCAGCCAAACCTCGGACTTGTACAATGAGCAGTTCTTC. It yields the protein CASSQTSDLYNEQFF.

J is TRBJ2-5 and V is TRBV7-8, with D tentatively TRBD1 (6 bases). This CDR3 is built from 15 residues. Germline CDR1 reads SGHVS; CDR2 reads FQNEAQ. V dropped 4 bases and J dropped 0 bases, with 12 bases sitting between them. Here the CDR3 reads CASSYSRGYQETQYF. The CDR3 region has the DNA TGTGCCAGCAGCTACAGTAGGGGGTACCAAGAGACCCAGTACTTC.

CDR3: CASIGQGYTDTQYF. In DNA form, the CDR3 reads TGTGCCAGCATTGGCCAGGGGTATACAGATACGCAGTATTTT. The J gene is TRBJ2-3, the V gene TRBV2; a weak D match, TRBD1 (6 bases). The CDR3 contains 14 residues. Trimming removed 7 bases at V and 3 bases at J, with 14 bases between. CDR1 is SNHLY, CDR2 FYNNEI, per germline. Together with reference TRBV2 and TRBJ2-3, the CDR3 gives the full variable domain: EPEVTQTPSHQVTQMGQEVILRCVPISNHLYFYWYRQILGQKVEFLVSFYNNEISEKSEIFDDQFSVERPDGSNFTLKIRSTKLEDSAMYFCASIGQGYTDTQYFGPGTRLTVL.

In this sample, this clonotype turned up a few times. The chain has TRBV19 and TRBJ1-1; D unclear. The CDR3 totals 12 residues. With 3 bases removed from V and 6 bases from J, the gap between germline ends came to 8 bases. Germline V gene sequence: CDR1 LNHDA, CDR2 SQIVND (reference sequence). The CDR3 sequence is CASSISWAEAFF. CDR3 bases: TGTGCCAGTAGTATTTCGTGGGCTGAAGCTTTCTTT.

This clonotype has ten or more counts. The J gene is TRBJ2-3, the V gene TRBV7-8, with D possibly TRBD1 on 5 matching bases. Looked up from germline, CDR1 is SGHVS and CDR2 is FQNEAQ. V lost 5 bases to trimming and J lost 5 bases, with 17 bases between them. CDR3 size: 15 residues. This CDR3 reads CASSRPVWGRDTQYF. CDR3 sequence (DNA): TGTGCCAGCAGCCGTCCGGTCTGGGGCAGAGATACGCAGTATTTT.

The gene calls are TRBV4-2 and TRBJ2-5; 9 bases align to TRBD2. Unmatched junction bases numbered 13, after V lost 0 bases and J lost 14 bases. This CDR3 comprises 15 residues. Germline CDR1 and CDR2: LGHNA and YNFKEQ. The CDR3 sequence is CASSQEVGSGGPSYF. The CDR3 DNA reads TGTGCCAGCAGCCAAGAAGTCGGTAGCGGGGGCCCCTCATACTTC.

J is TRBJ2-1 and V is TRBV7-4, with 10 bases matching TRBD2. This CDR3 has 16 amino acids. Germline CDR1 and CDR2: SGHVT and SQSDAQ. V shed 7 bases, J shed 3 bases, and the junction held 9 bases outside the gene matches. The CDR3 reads CASTEAGGPFYNEQFF. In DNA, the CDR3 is TGTGCCAGCACCGAAGCGGGGGGGCCTTTCTACAATGAGCAGTTCTTC.

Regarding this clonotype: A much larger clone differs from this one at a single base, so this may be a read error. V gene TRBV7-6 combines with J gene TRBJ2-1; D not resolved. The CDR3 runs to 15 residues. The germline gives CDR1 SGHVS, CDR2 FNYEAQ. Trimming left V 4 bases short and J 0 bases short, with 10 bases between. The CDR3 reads CASSWAESSYNEQFF. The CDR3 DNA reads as TGTGCCAGCAGCTGGGCGGAGAGCTCCTACAATGAGCAGTTCTTC.

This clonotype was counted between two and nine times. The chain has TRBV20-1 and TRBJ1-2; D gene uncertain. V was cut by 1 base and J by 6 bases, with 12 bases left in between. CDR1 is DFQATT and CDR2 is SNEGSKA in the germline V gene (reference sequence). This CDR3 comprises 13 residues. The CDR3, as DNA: TGCAGTGCTAGAGGCCTTTTCGCTGATGGCTACACCTTC. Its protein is CSARGLFADGYTF.

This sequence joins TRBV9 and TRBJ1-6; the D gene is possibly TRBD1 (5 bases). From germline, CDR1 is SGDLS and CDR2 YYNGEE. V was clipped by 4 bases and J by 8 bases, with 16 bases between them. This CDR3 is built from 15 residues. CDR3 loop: CASSTGREGHSPLHF. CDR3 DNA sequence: TGTGCCAGCAGCACAGGACGAGAAGGTCATTCACCCCTCCACTTT.

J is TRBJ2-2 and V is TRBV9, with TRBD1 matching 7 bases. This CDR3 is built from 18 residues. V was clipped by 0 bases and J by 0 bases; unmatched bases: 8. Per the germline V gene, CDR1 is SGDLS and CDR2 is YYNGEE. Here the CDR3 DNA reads TGTGCCAGCAGCGTAGGTCGGAACAGGGGAACGAACACCGGGGAGCTGTTTTTT. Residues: CASSVGRNRGTNTGELFF.

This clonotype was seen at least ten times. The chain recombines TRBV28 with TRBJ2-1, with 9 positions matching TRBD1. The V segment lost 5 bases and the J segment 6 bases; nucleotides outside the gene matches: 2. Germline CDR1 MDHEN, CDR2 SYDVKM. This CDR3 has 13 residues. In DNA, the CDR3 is TGTGCCAGCAGTCCGACAGGGGGCAATGAGCAGTTCTTC. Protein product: CASSPTGGNEQFF.

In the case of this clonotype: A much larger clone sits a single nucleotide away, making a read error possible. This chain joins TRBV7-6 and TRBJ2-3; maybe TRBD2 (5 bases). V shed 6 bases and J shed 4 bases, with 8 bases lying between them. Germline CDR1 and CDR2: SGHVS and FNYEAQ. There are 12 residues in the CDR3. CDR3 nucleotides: TGTGCCAGCAGGAGAGGGCCAGATACGCAGTATTTT. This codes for CASRRGPDTQYF.

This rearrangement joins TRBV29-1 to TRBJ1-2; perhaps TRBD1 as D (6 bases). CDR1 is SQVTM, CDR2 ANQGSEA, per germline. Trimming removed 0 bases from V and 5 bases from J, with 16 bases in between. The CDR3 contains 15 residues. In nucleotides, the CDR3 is TGCAGCGTTGAAGATCCGGGACATCGGGTTTATGGCTACACCTTC. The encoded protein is CSVEDPGHRVYGYTF.

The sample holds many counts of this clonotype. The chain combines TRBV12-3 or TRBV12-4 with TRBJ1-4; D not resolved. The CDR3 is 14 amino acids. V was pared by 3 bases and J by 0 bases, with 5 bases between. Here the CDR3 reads CASSFEATNEKLFF. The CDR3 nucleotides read TGTGCCAGCAGTTTTGAGGCAACTAATGAAAAACTGTTTTTT.

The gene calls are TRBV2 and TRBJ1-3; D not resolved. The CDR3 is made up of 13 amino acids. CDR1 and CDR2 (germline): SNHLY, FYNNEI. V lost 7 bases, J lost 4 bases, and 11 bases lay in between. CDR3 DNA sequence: TGTGCCAGCATCCAGACATCCGGAAACACCATATATTTT. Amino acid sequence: CASIQTSGNTIYF.

In DNA, the CDR3 is TGTGCCAGCAGTCCATCTGGCGGGGTGGCAGATACGCAGTATTTT. This translates into CASSPSGGVADTQYF. The chain uses TRBV6-6 and TRBJ2-3, with a weak D call TRBD2 (6 bases). The V end was cut by 5 bases, the J end by 4 bases, with 16 bases between. The germline V gene encodes CDR1 MNHNY and CDR2 SVGAGI (reference sequence). The CDR3 is 15 amino acids.

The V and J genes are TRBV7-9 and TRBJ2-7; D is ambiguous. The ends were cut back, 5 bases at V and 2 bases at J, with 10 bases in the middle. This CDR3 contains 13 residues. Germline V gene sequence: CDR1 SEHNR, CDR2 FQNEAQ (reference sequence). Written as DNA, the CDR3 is TGTGCCAGCAGCAACGGACCGACCTACGAGCAGTACTTC. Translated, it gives CASSNGPTYEQYF. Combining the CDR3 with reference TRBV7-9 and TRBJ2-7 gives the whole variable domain DTGVSQNPRHKITKRGQNVTFRCDPISEHNRLYWYRQTLGQGPEFLTYFQNEAQLEKSRLLSDRFSAERPKGSFSTLEIQRTEQGDSAMYLCASSNGPTYEQYFGPGTRLTVT.